This T cell receptor beta chain was recorded in a study of human T cells and chemical hapten exposure. This clonotype was observed a few times. Time point defined: patch test 3, about 24 weeks after DPC sensitization. Sample treatment: therapeutic diphenylcyclopropenone sensitization with weekly scalp DPC. V dropped 3 bases and J dropped 5 bases, with 19 bases sitting between them. Germline CDR1 and CDR2: MDHEN and SYDVKM. There are 16 residues in the CDR3. MiXCR, applied by TCRdb to the RACE reads, yields one record per CDR3 protein. This sample has roughly 64,000 distinct CDR3 sequences; 9.5% to 12% occur once, and the top ten carry more than 2%.

This clonotype was sampled from a woman under 40 with alopecia areata. Some clones in this sample may be carry-over from other donors' samples. The input for sequencing was whole blood, taken in connection with sensitization to the hapten diphenylcyclopropenone (DPC). The rearrangement joins TRBV28 to TRBJ2-5; no firm D call. CDR3 sequence (DNA): TGTGCCAGCAGTTTTTCTATGTCCTCCAGTGGTGAGACCCAGTACTTC. Amino acids: CASSFSMSSSGETQYF. Combining the CDR3 with reference TRBV28 and TRBJ2-5 gives the whole variable domain DVKVTQSSRYLVKRTGEKVFLECVQDMDHENMFWYRQDPGLGLRLIYFSYDVKMKEKGDIPEGYSVSREKKERFSLILESASTNQTSMYLCASSFSMSSSGETQYFGPGTRLLVL.